Listed here are 18 T cell receptor beta chains from one sample, sequenced in a study of control samples from healthy donors and cancer patients. TCRdb's copy holds only in-frame clones and misses some; the assay was immunoSEQ multiplex PCR. The sample lists about 49,000 clones; 80% to 90% were seen once. Sequenced sample: PBMCs. The receptors come from a woman aged 50 to 60 with lung cancer.

The rearrangement uses TRBV28 and TRBJ1-3, with D possibly TRBD1 on 5 matching bases. The CDR3 has 18 residues. Germline V lookup: CDR1 MDHEN, CDR2 SYDVKM. Trimming removed 7 bases at V and 0 bases at J, with 22 bases between. CDR3: CASTSPWGDARSGNTIYF. The CDR3 bases are TGTGCCAGCACCTCCCCATGGGGGGATGCTCGCTCTGGAAACACCATATATTTT.

This chain links TRBV7-2 with TRBJ1-1; 7 nucleotides agree with TRBD1. This CDR3 is 13 amino acids long. The ends lost 3 bases at V and 4 bases at J; junction bases unmatched: 2. CDR1 is SGHTA, CDR2 FQGNSA, per germline. CDR3 nucleotide sequence: TGTGCCAGCAGCTTGACAGGGAGCACTGAAGCTTTCTTT. Its translation is CASSLTGSTEAFF.

V and J are TRBV7-9 and TRBJ1-1; no firm D call. Germline loops: CDR1 SEHNR, CDR2 FQNEAQ (reference sequence). Trimming stripped 5 bases from V and 0 bases from J, with 13 bases between. CDR3 length: 15 amino acids. The CDR3: CASSPPRSMNTEAFF. The DNA for the CDR3 is TGTGCCAGCAGCCCCCCCCGCTCAATGAACACTGAAGCTTTCTTT.

J is TRBJ1-3 and V is TRBV30, with D uncertain. This CDR3 region has 13 residues. Between the trimmed V and J ends, which lost 0 bases and 0 bases, there was a span of 3 bases. In germline, CDR1 is GTSNPN, CDR2 SVGIG (reference sequence). CDR3 bases: TGTGCCTGGAGTGTAGACTCTGGAAACACCATATATTTT. This codes for CAWSVDSGNTIYF.

This clone was picked up one time. The chain employs TRBV11-3 and TRBJ2-5; TRBD1 matches at 8 bases. Germline CDR1 and CDR2: SGHNT and YENEEA. The CDR3 runs to 14 residues. Unmatched junction bases numbered 6, after V lost 5 bases and J lost 4 bases. As DNA, the CDR3 is TGTGCCAGCAGCACGGACAGGGAAAGAGAGACCCAGTACTTC. As protein: CASSTDRERETQYF.

The chain carries TRBV19 and TRBJ1-4; D is uncertain. Germline CDR1 is LNHDA and CDR2 is SQIVND (reference sequence). Trimming pared 3 bases from V and 0 bases from J, leaving 8 bases between. This CDR3 is 15 amino acids long. The CDR3 nucleotides read TGTGCCAGTAGTATTTCGGCAGCAACTAATGAAAAACTGTTTTTT. This translates into CASSISAATNEKLFF.

The chain uses TRBV10-2 and TRBJ2-7; maybe TRBD1 (5 bases). Germline V lookup: CDR1 WSHSY, CDR2 SAAADI. The length of the CDR3 is 13 residues. Trimming shortened V by 10 bases and J by 5 bases, and 18 bases separated the two germline ends. This chain's CDR3 is CATSRQLGNEQYF. DNA for the CDR3: TGCGCCACCTCCAGACAGCTAGGTAACGAGCAGTACTTC.

The chain couples TRBV19 to TRBJ2-2, with 12 nucleotides matching TRBD2. V shed 3 bases and J 5 bases; nucleotides not matched to a gene: 13. Germline CDR1 and CDR2: LNHDA and SQIVND (reference sequence). This CDR3 comprises 19 residues. The CDR3 reads CASSIRRLAGGPGTGELFF. As DNA, the CDR3 is TGTGCCAGTAGTATTAGGCGGCTAGCGGGGGGGCCGGGGACCGGGGAGCTGTTTTTT. Looking up the rest from reference TRBV19 and TRBJ2-2 gives the full variable domain: DGGITQSPKYLFRKEGQNVTLSCEQNLNHDAMYWYRQDPGQGLRLIYYSQIVNDFQKGDIAEGYSVSREKKESFPLTVTSAQKNPTAFYLCASSIRRLAGGPGTGELFFGEGSRLTVL.

V usage is TRBV5-6 and J usage is TRBJ1-2, with D maybe TRBD1 (5 bases). This CDR3 region has 13 residues. Germline loops: CDR1 SGHDT, CDR2 YYEEEE. Trimming shortened V by 1 base and J by 5 bases, and 9 bases separated the two germline ends. CDR3 in amino acids: CASSLIWGYGYTF. CDR3 sequence (DNA): TGTGCCAGCAGCTTGATTTGGGGGTATGGCTACACCTTC.

As concerns this clone: No conserved phenylalanine or tryptophan ends this CDR3, so it is likely a read error. The chain links TRBV5-1 to TRBJ1-2; D remains ambiguous. Germline V gene sequence: CDR1 SGHRS, CDR2 YFSETQ. This CDR3 comprises 13 residues. V shed 4 bases and J shed 1 base, with 8 bases lying between them. The CDR3 sequence is CASSPDLNYGYTL. CDR3 bases: TGCGCCAGCAGCCCCGATCTTAACTATGGCTACACCCTC.

V is TRBV19 and J is TRBJ1-1, with D uncertain. V lost 6 bases to trimming and J lost 5 bases, with 13 bases between them. CDR1 and CDR2 from the germline V gene are LNHDA and SQIVND (reference sequence). The CDR3 length is 13 residues. The CDR3 loop is CASRWSRETEAFF. The CDR3 DNA sequence: TGTGCCAGTAGATGGAGCCGGGAAACTGAAGCTTTCTTT.

This CDR3 reads CATSLGAADTQYF. The CDR3 DNA follows: TGTGCCACCAGCCTTGGGGCCGCAGATACGCAGTATTTT. This rearrangement joins TRBV15 to TRBJ2-3; weak D call: TRBD1 (5 bases). The V gene's germline CDR1 is LNHNV and CDR2 YYDKDF (reference sequence). This CDR3 comprises 13 residues. The V and J ends lost 5 bases and 4 bases respectively, with 10 bases between them.

The chain links TRBV5-1 to TRBJ1-1, with a tentative D call TRBD1 (5 bases). Germline values: CDR1 SGHRS, CDR2 YFSETQ. CDR3 size: 14 residues. Trimming left V 0 bases short and J 0 bases short, with 6 bases between. Here the CDR3 reads CASSLEGLNTEAFF. For the CDR3, the DNA is TGCGCCAGCAGCTTGGAGGGGCTGAACACTGAAGCTTTCTTT.

A single count supports this clone. V and J are TRBV19 and TRBJ2-5; 13 nucleotides align to TRBD2. The CDR3 is 17 amino acids. Trimming cost V 3 bases and J 4 bases; bases outside gene matches: 8. Germline V lookup: CDR1 LNHDA, CDR2 SQIVND (reference sequence). CDR3 loop: CASSMETSGGPVETQYF. CDR3 coding DNA: TGTGCCAGTAGTATGGAGACTAGCGGGGGGCCGGTAGAGACCCAGTACTTC.

CDR3 sequence: CASRATLNSPLHF. CDR3 DNA: TGTGCCAGCAGGGCCACCCTGAATTCACCCCTCCACTTT. The chain combines TRBV6-4 with TRBJ1-6; D unresolved. Germline CDR1 is MRHNA and CDR2 is SNTAGT. V lost 6 bases to trimming and J lost 7 bases, with 10 bases between them. This CDR3 comprises 13 residues.

The CDR3 nucleotides are TGTGCCAGCAGGAACGGGGGGGCCGTGACCCAGTACTTC. It encodes CASRNGGAVTQYF. The chain couples TRBV6-5 to TRBJ2-5; TRBD2 aligns across 8 bases. Germline CDR1 MNHEY, CDR2 SVGAGI. CDR3 length: 13 amino acids. J gave up 7 bases and V 6 bases, and 7 bases lay outside the gene matches.

The chain recombines TRBV6-4 with TRBJ1-5; D is perhaps TRBD1 (5 bases). This CDR3 is 13 amino acids long. V gave up 8 bases and J gave up 6 bases, with 14 bases separating them. CDR1 is MRHNA and CDR2 is SNTAGT in the germline V gene. CDR3 in DNA: TGTGCCAGCGGCTGGGGGGACGGTCAGCCCCAGCATTTT. Amino acid sequence: CASGWGDGQPQHF.

This chain joins TRBV7-8 and TRBJ2-7; D tentatively reads TRBD1 or TRBD2 (5 bases each). From germline, CDR1 is SGHVS and CDR2 FQNEAQ. This CDR3 has 15 amino acids. The V gene lost 5 bases and the J gene lost 3 bases, with 17 bases spanning the gap. The CDR3 reads CASSTLPGRLYEQYF. CDR3 coding DNA: TGTGCCAGCAGCACTCTACCGGGACGACTCTACGAGCAGTACTTC.